Following are 9 T cell receptor beta chains from one sample sequenced in a study of blood T cell repertoires in COVID-19. Only in-frame clones appear in the TCRdb table, and some are missing; sequencing was by immunoSEQ multiplex PCR. Of approximately 170,000 clones listed, around 89% were seen once; the top ten hold 1.5% to 2%. Sequencing was done on a sample of peripheral blood. Receptors originate from a man younger than 35 who had recovered from COVID-19.

The DNA for the CDR3 is TGTGCCAGCCTCCGGGTGAAAGGCTCCTACAATGAGCAGTTCTTC. This encodes CASLRVKGSYNEQFF. The chain employs TRBV6-5 and TRBJ2-1, with D unresolved. The CDR3 loop spans 15 amino acids. Trimming pared 8 bases from V and 0 bases from J, leaving 14 bases between. Germline CDR1 and CDR2: MNHEY and SVGAGI.

The rearrangement joins TRBV3-1 (or the pseudogene TRBV3-2) to TRBJ2-7; 7 bases map to TRBD2. V dropped 4 bases and J dropped 3; count of bases not matched to a gene: 12. Germline V lookup: CDR1 LGHDT, CDR2 YNNKEL (reference sequence). The CDR3 extends over 16 amino acids. The DNA for the CDR3 is TGTGCCAGCAGCCCCCCAAGGGCTAGCGGAGACTACGAGCAGTACTTC. Translating it yields CASSPPRASGDYEQYF.

A few counts support this clone. The chain couples TRBV5-1 to TRBJ1-1; 9 nucleotides line up with TRBD1. Germline V gene data show CDR1 as SGHRS and CDR2 as YFSETQ. Germline trimming cut 6 bases from V and 5 bases from J; bases unmatched to any gene: 11. The CDR3 contains 15 residues. The CDR3, as DNA: TGCGCCAGCACTGCGTCGACAGGGGGATGGACTGAAGCTTTCTTT. Its protein is CASTASTGGWTEAFF.

The chain carries TRBV29-1 and TRBJ1-1, with D tentatively TRBD1 (6 bases). The CDR3 contains 11 residues. Germline CDR1 SQVTM, CDR2 ANQGSEA. The CDR3 region is CNTRRGTEAFF. The CDR3 DNA follows: TGCAACACTCGCAGGGGCACTGAAGCTTTCTTT.

The chain employs TRBV24-1 and TRBJ1-2, with D perhaps TRBD1 (6 bases). Germline V gives CDR1 KGHDR, CDR2 SFDVKD. V lost 4 bases and J 1 base, leaving 15 bases between the germline ends. CDR3 size: 16 residues. CDR3 residues: CATSDLDSNLNYGYTF. The CDR3 nucleotides are TGTGCCACCAGTGACCTGGACAGCAACCTTAACTATGGCTACACCTTC.

V usage is TRBV19 and J usage is TRBJ2-1, with 9 positions matching TRBD1. Germline assignment: CDR1 LNHDA and CDR2 SQIVND (reference sequence). The CDR3 spans 15 residues. V shed 6 bases and J 9 bases; nucleotides not matched to a gene: 12. The CDR3 protein is CASSLDRGMMGEQFF. Written as DNA, the CDR3 is TGTGCCAGTAGCCTGGACAGGGGAATGATGGGTGAGCAGTTCTTC.

The J gene is TRBJ1-2, the V gene TRBV30; D may be TRBD1 (6 bases). The CDR3 sequence is 16 residues long. Per the germline V gene, CDR1 is GTSNPN and CDR2 is SVGIG (reference sequence). V was pared by 4 bases and J by 3 bases, with 21 bases between. The CDR3 spells CAWNRDGGNLDYGYTF. The CDR3 DNA reads TGTGCCTGGAACAGGGACGGTGGTAATTTGGACTATGGCTACACCTTC.

The chain is built from TRBV3-1 (or the pseudogene TRBV3-2) and TRBJ1-3; TRBD1 matches at 7 bases. This CDR3 is 15 amino acids long. Germline CDR1 reads LGHDT; CDR2 reads YNNKEL (reference sequence). The V gene end was trimmed by 0 bases and the J gene end by 9 bases; junction bases not matched to a gene: 8. The CDR3 coding sequence is TGTGCCAGCAGCCAAGATCTAGGAGGGGGCGGCACCATATATTTT. This translates into CASSQDLGGGGTIYF.

V gene TRBV7-2 combines with J gene TRBJ1-3, with 8 bases that match TRBD1. CDR3 length: 18 residues. The germline V gene has CDR1 SGHTA and CDR2 FQGNSA. The V gene end was trimmed by 5 bases and the J gene end by 0 bases; junction bases not matched to a gene: 12. The chain's CDR3 is CASSLLQGVVRSGNTIYF. The CDR3 coding sequence is TGTGCCAGCAGCCTGTTACAGGGGGTAGTCCGCTCTGGAAACACCATATATTTT.